Listed below are T cell receptor beta chains from one sample, sequenced in a study of blood T cell repertoires in COVID-19. Sequenced by immunoSEQ multiplex PCR; TCRdb stores in-frame clones only, minus some. Among about 430,000 clones, approximately 88% were seen once, and the ten largest hold over 0.9%. Sequencing was performed on PBMCs or T cells enriched from blood (not recorded which). The receptors here all came from a woman aged 25 to 39 with acute COVID-19. Both conserved end residues are part of each CDR3. Fields, in order: D gene, J gene, V gene, CDR3 DNA, CDR3 protein. The D gene is left open where the match is weak.

D: -
J: TRBJ2-7
V: TRBV6-4
DNA: TGTGCCAGCAGTGTCCTTCACAGGGATTACGAGCAGTACTTC
CDR3: CASSVLHRDYEQYF

D: TRBD2
J: TRBJ2-3
V: TRBV28
DNA: TGTGCCAGCAGTATCCCTTCTAGCGGGGGTAGAGATACGCAGTATTTT
CDR3: CASSIPSSGGRDTQYF

D: TRBD1
J: TRBJ1-2
V: TRBV29-1
DNA: TGCAGCGTTGATCATGGACAGGGGTTGGAGGGCTACACCTTC
CDR3: CSVDHGQGLEGYTF

D: -
J: TRBJ1-3
V: TRBV12-3/TRBV12-4
DNA: TGTGCCAGCAGTCCCTACTCTGGAAACACCATATATTTT
CDR3: CASSPYSGNTIYF

D: TRBD1
J: TRBJ1-5
V: TRBV24-1
DNA: TGTGCCACCAGTGATTTGCCTGATCCTTCGGGCAGGGGGCTTTGGATGAGCAATCAGCCCCAGCATTTT
CDR3: CATSDLPDPSGRGLWMSNQPQHF

D: -
J: TRBJ2-1
V: TRBV9
DNA: TGTGCCAGCAGCGTAGGACTAGGGTCCTACAATGAGCAGTTCTTC
CDR3: CASSVGLGSYNEQFF

D: -
J: TRBJ1-4
V: TRBV7-9
DNA: TGTGCCAGCAGCTTAGAGGGGAGGCTGTTTTTT
CDR3: CASSLEGRLFF

D: TRBD1
J: TRBJ1-2
V: TRBV6-5
DNA: TGTGCCAGCAGCCCGGGACAGGGCCTCTATGGCTACACCTTC
CDR3: CASSPGQGLYGYTF

D: TRBD2
J: TRBJ2-3
V: TRBV19
DNA: TGTGCCAGTAGTCCAAGGACTAGCGGGGACCATACGCAGTATTTT
CDR3: CASSPRTSGDHTQYF

D: TRBD1
J: TRBJ2-7
V: TRBV29-1
DNA: TGCAGCGTTCAACCGGGACAGAAGGGCGAGCAGTACTTC
CDR3: CSVQPGQKGEQYF

D: TRBD1
J: TRBJ2-3
V: TRBV9
DNA: TGTGCCAGCAGCCCCTGGGACAGGGGGCATGGGGATACGCAGTATTTT
CDR3: CASSPWDRGHGDTQYF

D: -
J: TRBJ2-5
V: TRBV20-1
DNA: TGCAGTGCTAGTCACAGGGAGGAGACCCAGTACTTC
CDR3: CSASHREETQYF

D: -
J: TRBJ2-3
V: TRBV7-2
DNA: TGTGCCAGCAGCTCCAGGGGGGCCACAGATACGCAGTATTTT
CDR3: CASSSRGATDTQYF